This T cell receptor (beta chain) was retrieved from a study of T-cell reconstitution after alpha-beta-depleted transplantation in children (dated by TCRdb to about 2016). Background on the whole study: The study quantitatively tracked T-cell immune reconstitution after TCRalphabeta/CD19-depleted allogeneic hematopoietic cell transplantation in children using TCR repertoire profiling.

There are a few counts of this clonotype. This receptor's antigen is unknown. No base quality values were provided; no much bigger clone lies one nucleotide off. Library prep was done by PCR. Sequencing was carried out with an Illumina HiSeq 2500. TCR libraries were prepared with molecular barcoding, using unique molecular identifiers to normalize TCRbeta repertoire quantification. The public reads were reprocessed in TCRdb via fastp at Q25 and MiXCR, keeping in-frame beta chains. Rows with one shared CDR3 protein collapse into an entry with the most common genes and DNA. The sample records a few hundred thousand distinct CDR3 sequences, around 20% of which are singletons. The top ten clonotypes cover over 3% of the sample. V sheds 7 bases and J sheds 2 bases, leaving 16 bases between their ends. CDR1 and CDR2 are drawn from the germline V gene (reference sequence): SEHNR, FQNEAQ. From the cysteine up to the phenylalanine, the CDR3 has a length of 15 residues. Only the CDR3 DNA is retained, 45 bases long and in frame from the first base.

The chain couples TRBV7-9 to TRBJ2-3, and TRBD1 may be the D gene, going by 5 matching bases. The clonotype was recovered from a human donor who donated a stem cell graft to a child with acute lymphoblastic leukemia. The source material was PBMCs from the stem cell graft donor, sampled from the stem cell graft. The nucleotide sequence is given as TGTGCCAGCATTCATGTGGACACTCACACAGATACGCAGTATTTT. The translation is CASIHVDTHTDTQYF.